This T cell receptor beta chain was retrieved from a study of blood T cell repertoires in COVID-19. This clone was recorded once. Repertoires were generated with immunoSEQ multiplex PCR, while TCRdb's copy carries only in-frame clones and drops some. The table lists 100,000 to 150,000 clones, roughly 80% of them singletons. The TCR originated in a young woman who had recovered from COVID-19. The specimen sequenced was peripheral blood.

The CDR3 DNA sequence: TGCGCCAGCAGCCAAAGCAGGGTACCTAATCAGCCCCAGCATTTT. Translated, it gives CASSQSRVPNQPQHF. The genes are TRBV4-1 and TRBJ1-5; D might be TRBD1 (5 bases). Germline loops: CDR1 MGHRA, CDR2 YSYEKL. There are 15 residues in the CDR3. The V and J ends lost 2 bases and 4 bases respectively, with 12 bases between them.